This record covers a single T cell receptor beta chain. What antigen it recognizes has not been identified. The CDR3 end shows no conserved phenylalanine or tryptophan, and so a read error is likely. This specimen belongs to a study of tumor-infiltrating lymphocytes in primary liver carcinoma (dated 2017 in TCRdb). Concerning the study at large: Of the five patients, three men and two women aged 30 to 69 years, four had hepatocellular carcinoma and one had combined HCC and intrahepatic cholangiocarcinoma. The tumors of the five patients were staged as T1-T3 N0M0, with maximum diameters ranging from roughly 4 to 10 cm. Each sample produced about 3.65 to 7.13 million productive TCRbeta reads, and read depth showed no significant difference between tissue types. TCRbeta repertoire sequencing, expression microarrays and whole-exome sequencing were combined in the study across five regions of each liver tumor, with adjacent normal tissue and blood also included. A total of roughly 35 specimens from 5 patients, comprising approximately 25 tumor regions, 5 adjacent noncancerous liver tissues and 5 peripheral blood samples, were covered by TCRbeta repertoire sequencing. Technical replicate repertoires showed high reproducibility, with mean shared-clone rates roughly 0.89 and correlation coefficients above 0.95.

Starting from 500 to 650 ng total RNA, TCRbeta-specific cDNA was produced by reverse transcription with a constant-region primer and ProtoScript II reverse transcriptase. TCRbeta libraries were built with three nested multiplex PCR rounds, a slightly modified ARM-PCR procedure. Each of the first two PCR rounds ran for around 11 cycles using multiplex TRBV1-TRBV30 forward primers together with a Cbeta reverse primer. A final 25-cycle PCR with Deep VentR polymerase added sample barcodes and Illumina adapters. Before sequencing, amplicons between 200 and 500 bp were purified from gel using a QIAquick gel extraction kit. An Illumina HiSeq 2500 was used to sequence the TCRbeta amplicons, generating 250-bp paired-end reads. The study's processing was this. Reads were quality-trimmed with Trimmomatic v0.33, and paired reads were merged with FLASH v1.2.11 to recover full CDR3 sequences. MiGEC v1.2.1b assigned V, D and J germline segments to the rearranged TCRbeta sequences. Clonotype statistics, along with Shannon-Wiener diversity indices, were calculated using VDJtools v1.0.0. Except for diversity analysis, only each sample's 250 most abundant clonotypes were used in subsequent analyses to reduce sampling bias. The raw public reads went through TCRdb reprocessing: fastp at Q25, MiXCR clone calling, in-frame beta chains kept. All rows with the same CDR3 protein become a single entry with the most common DNA and genes. TCRdb, rather than the study authors, made the V and J calls. This sample is represented by more than 30,000 distinct CDR3 sequences; 75% of them were singletons. The top ten clonotypes cover around 40% of the sample.

The paper's findings and limits, for the study overall: The study included only five patients, and the authors note findings should be validated in a larger study. The top 250 clones accounted for a significantly greater share of the repertoire in tumors than in blood (p = 0.039). Comparison of CD4+ and CD8+ T cell repertoires was precluded by the use of bulk unsorted samples. Because only the TCR beta chain was sequenced and unpaired alpha chains were not captured, true repertoire diversity is likely underestimated. Pairs of tumor regions showed greater repertoire overlap (mean roughly 36%) than tumor-adjacent pairs (approximately 17%) or tumor-blood pairs (about 15%), which is consistent with antigen-driven expansion.

The CDR3 region is 14 residues in length, termini included. Just the 42-base CDR3 DNA is kept, in frame starting at base 1. For CDR1 and CDR2, the germline V gene lists SQVTM and ANQGSEA. Total RNA and DNA were co-extracted from about 20-30 mg of bulk tissue with the AllPrep DNA/RNA mini kit, without cell sorting. Five patients with histopathologically diagnosed primary liver carcinoma underwent surgical resection in China between November 2015 and March 2016. Patients had chronic HBV infection and were treatment-naive at sampling. Each fresh piece of tumor and adjacent tissue was cut in two, with one half stored in RNAlater at -80 degrees C and the other half sent for histology.

The V gene is TRBV29-1 and the J gene is TRBJ2-7; perhaps TRBD2 is the D gene, with 7 bases matching. This clonotype was obtained from a man between 35 and 55 years old with primary liver carcinoma and hepatitis B virus infection. The sequencing input was tumor-adjacent normal liver tissue. CDR3 protein: CSVEGAGRGYGQYL. The nucleotide sequence is TGCAGCGTTGAAGGAGCGGGGAGGGGGTACGGGCAGTACCTC.